What follows describes a single TCR beta chain. Its antigen is unknown. This CDR3 is 13 amino acids long. Between the trimmed V and J ends, which lost 6 bases and 5 bases, there was a span of 14 bases. A single record per CDR3 protein comes from TCRdb applying MiXCR to the reads. The top ten hold about an eighth of the sample, which has fewer than 850,000 distinct CDR3 sequences, about 28% seen once. This sample is drawn from a study of T cell repertoires in cytomegalovirus infection. The source material was cultured CD8+ T cells from PBMCs, sampled from culture after CMV antigen stimulation. The rearrangement links TRBV12-3 or TRBV12-4 to TRBJ2-7; no reliable D call. The receptor was derived from a human donor in good health (CMV status not recorded). Some clones in this sample may be carry-over from other donors' samples. CDR3 sequence reads: CASSSRASHEQYF. Written as DNA, the CDR3 is TGTGCCAGCAGCTCAAGGGCGAGCCACGAGCAGTACTTC.